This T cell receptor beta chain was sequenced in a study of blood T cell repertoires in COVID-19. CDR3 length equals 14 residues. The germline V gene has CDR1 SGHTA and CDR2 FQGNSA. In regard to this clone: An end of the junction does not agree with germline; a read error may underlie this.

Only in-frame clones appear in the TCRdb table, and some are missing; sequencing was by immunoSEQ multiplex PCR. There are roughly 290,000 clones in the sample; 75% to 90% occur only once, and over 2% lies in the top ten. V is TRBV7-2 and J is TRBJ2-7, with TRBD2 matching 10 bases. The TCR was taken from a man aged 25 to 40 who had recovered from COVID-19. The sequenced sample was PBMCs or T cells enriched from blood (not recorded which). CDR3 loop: CASSFSGGTYGQYF. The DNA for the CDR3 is TGTGCCAGCAGCTTTAGCGGGGGGACCTACGGGCAGTACTTC.